One and the same sample provided the 18 T cell receptor beta chains below, sequenced in a study of T cell clonality in common variable immunodeficiency. Some clones are missing from TCRdb's copy, which holds only in-frame ones; the method was immunoSEQ multiplex PCR. The data show over 35,000 clones, none appearing only once, with about 0.73% held by the ten largest. The sequenced material came from peripheral blood mononuclear cells. These TCRs come from a person between 18 and 75 years old in good health.

This clone showed up many times. The CDR3 goes on 3 residues after the read ends, and that part is filled in from the germline J gene. The V call is TRBV2, the J call TRBJ2-4; TRBD2 aligns across 7 bases. V shed 1 base and J 8 bases; nucleotides not matched to a gene: 8. The V gene's germline CDR1 is SNHLY and CDR2 FYNNEI. The CDR3 runs 15 residues. The CDR3 is CASSEEGGSLDIQYF. Partial CDR3 DNA: TGTGCCAGCAGTGAAGAGGGCGGGAGTTTGGACATT.

In this sample, this clone turned up many times. The DNA ends 3 residues before the CDR3 does, and the rest of the CDR3 is filled in from the germline J gene. This chain joins TRBV19 and TRBJ2-1, with 10 positions matching TRBD1. Germline trimming cut 7 bases from V and 9 bases from J; bases unmatched to any gene: 9. The CDR3 runs 14 residues. Germline assignment: CDR1 LNHDA and CDR2 SQIVND (reference sequence). CDR3 DNA, as far as it was read: TGTGCCAGTACCACGACAGGGGGCAGGGGTGAG. This encodes CASTTTGGRGE. The CDR3, in full, reads CASTTTGGRGEQFF.

This clone was seen repeatedly, ten times or more. The CDR3 end lies 3 residues beyond the end of the read and is filled in from the germline J gene. The chain employs TRBV19 and TRBJ2-7, with 7 bases fitting TRBD1. Per the germline V gene, CDR1 is LNHDA and CDR2 is SQIVND (reference sequence). V dropped 4 bases and J dropped 2; count of bases not matched to a gene: 11. The CDR3 has 16 residues. The CDR3 DNA, read in part, is TGTGCCAGTAGTAACAAAGGACAGGTCAATACCTACGAG. It encodes CASSNKGQVNTYE. The whole CDR3 protein reads CASSNKGQVNTYEQYF.

This clone came up many times. Read coverage stops 3 residues before the CDR3 terminus; the germline J gene supplies the remainder. The gene calls are TRBV7-2 and TRBJ2-7, with D tentatively TRBD1 (6 bases). V dropped 1 base and J dropped 3 bases, with 10 bases sitting between them. The CDR3 is 14 residues long. Germline assignment: CDR1 SGHTA and CDR2 FQGNSA. CDR3 bases read: TGTGCCAGCAGCTTAGAAGAGGGACACTACGAG. This sequence encodes CASSLEEGHYE. The CDR3 in full is CASSLEEGHYEQYF.

This clone was detected ten times or more. Read sequence stops 3 residues before the CDR3 end, and the germline J gene provides the missing end. The chain links TRBV4-2 to TRBJ2-7, with D perhaps TRBD1 (6 bases). This CDR3 is built from 17 residues. With 4 bases removed from V and 2 bases from J, the gap between germline ends came to 21 bases. Germline values: CDR1 LGHNA, CDR2 YNFKEQ. CDR3 bases read: TGTGCCAGCAGCCGAATCAAGCAGGGACAAGTTCCCTACGAG. Residues: CASSRIKQGQVPYE. The complete CDR3 protein is CASSRIKQGQVPYEQYF.

This clone was found many times. The missing CDR3 end, 3 residues past where the read stops, is filled in from the germline J gene. This chain connects TRBV27 to TRBJ1-2, with D uncertain. The V gene lost 5 bases and the J gene lost 6 bases, with 13 bases spanning the gap. The CDR3 runs to 13 residues. CDR1 and CDR2 (germline): MNHEY, SMNVEV (reference sequence). Incomplete CDR3 DNA: TGTGCCAGCAGTGACTACGAGATCGATGGC. It encodes CASSDYEIDG. The full CDR3 is CASSDYEIDGYTF.

This clone occurred many times. The read ends 3 residues early relative to the CDR3; the germline J gene fills the gap. V usage is TRBV5-5 and J usage is TRBJ2-5; D unresolved. V was shortened by 2 bases and J by 3 bases, with 11 bases between the two germline ends. The CDR3 totals 14 residues. Germline V gene lookup returns CDR1 SGHKS and CDR2 YYEKEE (reference sequence). Here the CDR3 reads CASSFITEKETQYF. Incomplete CDR3 DNA: TGTGCCAGCAGCTTTATAACAGAAAAAGAGACC.

This clone has a count of ten or more. The read halts 3 residues ahead of the CDR3 end, with the missing end drawn from the germline J gene. The chain combines TRBV12-3 or TRBV12-4 with TRBJ2-5; possible D gene TRBD2, 7 bases. The CDR3 is made up of 15 amino acids. The V end lost 3 bases, the J end lost 6 bases, and 17 bases lay between the germline ends. The CDR3 DNA, read in part, is TGTGCCAGCAGTTTGGGGGGGGCGCCCCATAAGACC. Amino acid sequence: CASSLGGAPHKT. The whole CDR3 protein reads CASSLGGAPHKTQYF.

This clone has ten or more counts. The read gets to within 3 residues of the CDR3 end, and the germline J gene fills in the rest. The rearrangement links TRBV7-9 to TRBJ2-3; 8 nucleotides align to TRBD2. The V segment lost 6 bases and the J segment 2 bases; nucleotides outside the gene matches: 7. This CDR3 contains 15 residues. Looked up from germline, CDR1 is SEHNR and CDR2 is FQNEAQ (reference sequence). The CDR3 loop is CASSLIAGPTDTQYF. The part of the CDR3 DNA that was read is TGTGCCAGCAGTTTGATAGCGGGACCCACAGATACG. Filled out from reference TRBV7-9 and TRBJ2-3, the complete variable domain reads DTGVSQNPRHKITKRGQNVTFRCDPISEHNRLYWYRQTLGQGPEFLTYFQNEAQLEKSRLLSDRFSAERPKGSFSTLEIQRTEQGDSAMYLCASSLIAGPTDTQYFGPGTRLTVL.

In this sample, this clone turned up many times. The read gets to within 3 residues of the CDR3 end, and the germline J gene fills in the rest. This sequence joins TRBV12-3 or TRBV12-4 and TRBJ2-5, with a weak D call TRBD2 (6 bases). The CDR3 loop spans 14 amino acids. Trimming left V 5 bases short and J 7 bases short, with 17 bases between. The CDR3 DNA, read in part, is TGTGCCAGCAGTCCAGGACCGGGGGAATCGACC. It encodes CASSPGPGEST. The full-length CDR3 reads as CASSPGPGESTQYF.

This clone was recorded many times. The read halts 3 residues ahead of the CDR3 end, with the missing end drawn from the germline J gene. The rearrangement links TRBV7-2 to TRBJ2-5; D is possibly TRBD2 (6 bases). The V end lost 3 bases, the J end lost 4 bases, and 12 bases lay between the germline ends. The CDR3 totals 14 residues. Germline V CDR1 and CDR2: SGHTA, FQGNSA. This CDR3 reads CASSFPTSGETQYF. CDR3 DNA (partial): TGTGCCAGCAGCTTTCCGACTAGTGGAGAGACC.

This clone was observed at least ten times. The read halts 3 residues ahead of the CDR3 end, with the missing end drawn from the germline J gene. The rearrangement joins TRBV19 to TRBJ1-2; D uncertain. The CDR3 has 13 amino acids. Trimming removed 4 bases at V and 7 bases at J, with 13 bases between. Germline values: CDR1 LNHDA, CDR2 SQIVND (reference sequence). CDR3 loop: CASSTGRWRGYTF. CDR3 DNA, as far as it was read: TGTGCCAGTAGTACGGGGAGGTGGCGTGGC.

The table lists this clone with many counts. The read ends 3 residues shy of where the CDR3 ends; the end is completed using the germline J gene. The chain recombines TRBV20-1 with TRBJ2-3; 10 bases line up with TRBD2. This CDR3 is 18 amino acids long. The V gene's germline CDR1 is DFQATT and CDR2 SNEGSKA (reference sequence). Trimming cost V 0 bases and J 0 bases; bases outside gene matches: 9. The DNA read from the CDR3 is TGCAGTGCTAGAGATCCCCAGCGGGAGGGGTTTAGCACAGATACG. The encoded protein is CSARDPQREGFSTDT. The CDR3 in full is CSARDPQREGFSTDTQYF.

In its sample, this clone was seen many times. Read data end 3 residues before the CDR3 end; the end is taken from the germline J gene. The V call is TRBV20-1, the J call TRBJ2-1, with 8 bases that match TRBD2. Germline V CDR1 and CDR2: DFQATT, SNEGSKA (reference sequence). V shed 1 base and J 9 bases; nucleotides not matched to a gene: 8. The CDR3 covers 14 residues. This CDR3 reads CSARGAGEAGEQFF. The CDR3 DNA, read in part, is TGCAGTGCTAGAGGAGCGGGAGAAGCGGGTGAG.

This clone was seen at least ten times. The read is 3 residues too short to cover the CDR3 end, so that end is filled in from the germline J gene. This chain connects TRBV19 to TRBJ2-1, with TRBD2 matching over 12 bases. The CDR3 is 18 amino acids. Germline V gene sequence: CDR1 LNHDA, CDR2 SQIVND (reference sequence). J was trimmed by 2 bases and V by 3 bases; bases with no gene match: 8. The DNA read from the CDR3 is TGTGCCAGTAGTATCTCTAGCGGGGGGGTTCACCCCTACAATGAG. Its translation: CASSISSGGVHPYNE. The whole CDR3 protein is CASSISSGGVHPYNEQFF.

This clone was recorded many times. From the germline J gene comes the end of the CDR3, since the read stops 3 residues before it. The chain uses TRBV20-1 and TRBJ1-5; D call uncertain. V shed 1 base and J shed 6 bases, with 10 bases lying between them. The CDR3 extends over 13 amino acids. Per germline, CDR1 DFQATT and CDR2 SNEGSKA (reference sequence). The CDR3 bases that were read are TGCAGTGCTAGAGGGTCACTTGTTCAGCCC. This encodes CSARGSLVQP. The complete CDR3 reads CSARGSLVQPQHF.

This clone was counted ten times or more. The CDR3 end lies 3 residues beyond the end of the read and is filled in from the germline J gene. The chain employs TRBV20-1 and TRBJ1-4; 7 bases agree with TRBD1. Germline CDR1 reads DFQATT; CDR2 reads SNEGSKA (reference sequence). The CDR3 totals 13 residues. Germline trimming cut 2 bases from V and 7 bases from J; bases unmatched to any gene: 4. CDR3 region: CSARPGGSEKLFF. Incomplete CDR3 DNA: TGCAGTGCTAGACCAGGGGGAAGTGAAAAA.

This clone appeared many times. The sequence runs out 3 residues before the end of the CDR3; the remainder is reconstructed from the germline J gene. V gene TRBV7-9 combines with J gene TRBJ1-1; 8 bases match TRBD1. This CDR3 comprises 14 residues. Germline V gene sequence: CDR1 SEHNR, CDR2 FQNEAQ (reference sequence). V dropped 3 bases and J dropped 3; count of bases not matched to a gene: 3. The DNA read from the CDR3 is TGTGCCAGCAGCTTGAAGACAGGGGACACTGAA. This translates into CASSLKTGDTE. The full CDR3 reads CASSLKTGDTEAFF.